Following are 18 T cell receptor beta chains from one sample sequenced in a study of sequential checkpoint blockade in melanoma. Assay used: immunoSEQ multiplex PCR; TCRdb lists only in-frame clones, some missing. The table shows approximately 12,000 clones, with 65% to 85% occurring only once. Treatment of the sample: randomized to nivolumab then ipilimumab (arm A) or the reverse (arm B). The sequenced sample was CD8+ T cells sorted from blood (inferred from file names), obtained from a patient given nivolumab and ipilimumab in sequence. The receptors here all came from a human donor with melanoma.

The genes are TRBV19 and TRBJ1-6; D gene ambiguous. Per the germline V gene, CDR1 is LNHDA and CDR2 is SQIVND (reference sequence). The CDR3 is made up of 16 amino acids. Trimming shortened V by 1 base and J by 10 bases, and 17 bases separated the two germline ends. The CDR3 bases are TGTGCCAGTAGTATAGGCCCACAGAGTCCACAGTCACCCCTCCACTTT. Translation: CASSIGPQSPQSPLHF.

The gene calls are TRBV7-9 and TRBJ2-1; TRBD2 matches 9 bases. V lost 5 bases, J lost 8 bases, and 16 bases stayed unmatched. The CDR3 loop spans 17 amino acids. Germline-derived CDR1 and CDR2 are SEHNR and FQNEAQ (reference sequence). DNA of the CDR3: TGTGCCAGCAGCGACCTATTCGGTAGCGGGAGTGGAGATGAGCAGTTCTTC. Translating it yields CASSDLFGSGSGDEQFF. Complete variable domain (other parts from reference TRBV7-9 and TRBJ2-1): DTGVSQNPRHKITKRGQNVTFRCDPISEHNRLYWYRQTLGQGPEFLTYFQNEAQLEKSRLLSDRFSAERPKGSFSTLEIQRTEQGDSAMYLCASSDLFGSGSGDEQFFGPGTRLTVL.

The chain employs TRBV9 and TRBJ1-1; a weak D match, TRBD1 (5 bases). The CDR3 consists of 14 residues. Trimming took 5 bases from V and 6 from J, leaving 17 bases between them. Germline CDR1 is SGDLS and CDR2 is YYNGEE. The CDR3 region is CASSGRGEGSEAFF. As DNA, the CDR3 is TGTGCCAGCAGTGGGAGAGGGGAGGGCTCTGAAGCTTTCTTT. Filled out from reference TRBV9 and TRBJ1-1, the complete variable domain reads DSGVTQTPKHLITATGQRVTLRCSPRSGDLSVYWYQQSLDQGLQFLIQYYNGEERAKGNILERFSAQQFPDLHSELNLSSLELGDSALYFCASSGRGEGSEAFFGQGTRLTVV.

CDR3 protein: CASRTSGTPSYEQYF. DNA for the CDR3: TGTGCCAGCAGGACTAGCGGGACTCCTTCCTACGAGCAGTACTTC. The chain joins TRBV28 to TRBJ2-7; TRBD2 agrees at 11 bases. The germline V gene has CDR1 MDHEN and CDR2 SYDVKM. The CDR3 totals 15 residues. Unmatched junction bases numbered 5, after V lost 6 bases and J lost 1 base.

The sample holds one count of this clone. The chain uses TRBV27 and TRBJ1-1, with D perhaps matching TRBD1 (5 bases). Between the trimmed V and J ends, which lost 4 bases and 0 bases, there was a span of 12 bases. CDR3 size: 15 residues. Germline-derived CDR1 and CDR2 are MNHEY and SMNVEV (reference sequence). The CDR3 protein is CASSSHQGMNTEAFF. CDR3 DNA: TGTGCCAGCAGTTCCCACCAGGGAATGAACACTGAAGCTTTCTTT.

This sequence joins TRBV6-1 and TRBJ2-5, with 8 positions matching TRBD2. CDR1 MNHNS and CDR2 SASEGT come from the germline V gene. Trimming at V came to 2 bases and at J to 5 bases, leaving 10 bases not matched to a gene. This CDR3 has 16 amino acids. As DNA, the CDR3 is TGTGCCAGCAGTGAATACCCGGGACTAGGTTTGGAGACCCAGTACTTC. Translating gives CASSEYPGLGLETQYF.

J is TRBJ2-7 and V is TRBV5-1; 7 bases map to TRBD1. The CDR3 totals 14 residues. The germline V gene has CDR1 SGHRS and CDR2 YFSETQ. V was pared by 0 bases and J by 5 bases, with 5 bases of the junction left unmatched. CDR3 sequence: CASSLGQGGDEQYF. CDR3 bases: TGCGCCAGCAGCTTGGGACAGGGTGGCGACGAGCAGTACTTC.

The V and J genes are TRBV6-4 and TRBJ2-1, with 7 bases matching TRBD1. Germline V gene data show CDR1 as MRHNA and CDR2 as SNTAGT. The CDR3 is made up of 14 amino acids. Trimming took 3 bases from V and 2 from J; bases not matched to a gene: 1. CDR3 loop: CASSEGTAYNEQFF. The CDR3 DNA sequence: TGTGCCAGCAGTGAGGGGACAGCCTACAATGAGCAGTTCTTC.

This CDR3 is CASSLRGGMDGYTF. The CDR3 bases are TGTGCCAGCAGTCTACGTGGGGGGATGGATGGCTACACCTTC. This sequence joins TRBV27 and TRBJ1-2, with D perhaps matching TRBD1 (5 bases). Trimming shortened V by 5 bases and J by 6 bases, and 16 bases separated the two germline ends. Germline V gene lookup returns CDR1 MNHEY and CDR2 SMNVEV (reference sequence). The CDR3 runs 14 residues.

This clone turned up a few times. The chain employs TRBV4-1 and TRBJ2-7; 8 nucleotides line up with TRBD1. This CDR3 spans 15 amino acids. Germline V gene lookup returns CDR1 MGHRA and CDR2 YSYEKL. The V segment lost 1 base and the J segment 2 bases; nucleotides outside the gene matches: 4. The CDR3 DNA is TGCGCCAGCAGCCAAGGGACAGGGCCACCCTACGAGCAGTACTTC. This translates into CASSQGTGPPYEQYF.

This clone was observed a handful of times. DNA for the CDR3: TGTGCCAGCAGTCCTGAGGGGGCCTATGGCTACACCTTC. Translation gives CASSPEGAYGYTF. The chain has TRBV9 and TRBJ1-2; 7 nucleotides line up with TRBD1. The CDR3 covers 13 residues. Germline V gives CDR1 SGDLS, CDR2 YYNGEE. The V gene end was trimmed by 5 bases and the J gene end by 4 bases; junction bases not matched to a gene: 5.

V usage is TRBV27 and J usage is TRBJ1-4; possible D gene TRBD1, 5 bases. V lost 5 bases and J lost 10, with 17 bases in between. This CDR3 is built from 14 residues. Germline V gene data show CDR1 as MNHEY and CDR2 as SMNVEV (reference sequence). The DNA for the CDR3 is TGTGCCAGCAGTGTCCAGGGATCGGCAAGAAAACTGTTTTTT. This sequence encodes CASSVQGSARKLFF.

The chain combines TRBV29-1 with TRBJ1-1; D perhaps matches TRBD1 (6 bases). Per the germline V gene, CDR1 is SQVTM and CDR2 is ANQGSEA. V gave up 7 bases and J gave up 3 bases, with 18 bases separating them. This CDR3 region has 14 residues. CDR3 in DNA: TGCAGCGCCCACCAACAGGGAGTGCACACTGAAGCTTTCTTT. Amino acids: CSAHQQGVHTEAFF.

Here the CDR3 DNA reads TGTGCCATCAGCCGACCGGGACAGGGGGACTACGAGCAGTACTTC. Encoded protein: CAISRPGQGDYEQYF. The V and J genes are TRBV10-3 and TRBJ2-5, with TRBD1 identical over 11 bases. The DNA end is more similar to TRBJ2-7, so the J call may be wrong. This CDR3 comprises 15 residues. Germline V CDR1 and CDR2: ENHRY, SYGVKD.

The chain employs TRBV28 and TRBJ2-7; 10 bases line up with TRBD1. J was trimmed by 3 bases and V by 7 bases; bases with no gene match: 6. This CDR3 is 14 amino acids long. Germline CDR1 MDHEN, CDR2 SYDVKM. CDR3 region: CASNYRDRGYEQYF. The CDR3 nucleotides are TGTGCCAGCAACTACCGGGACAGGGGCTACGAGCAGTACTTC.

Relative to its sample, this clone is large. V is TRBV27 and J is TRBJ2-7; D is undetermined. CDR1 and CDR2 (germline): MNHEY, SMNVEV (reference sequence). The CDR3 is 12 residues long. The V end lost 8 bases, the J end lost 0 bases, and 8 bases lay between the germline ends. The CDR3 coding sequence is TGTGCCAGCGCAATCAGCTCCTACGAGCAGTACTTC. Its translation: CASAISSYEQYF.

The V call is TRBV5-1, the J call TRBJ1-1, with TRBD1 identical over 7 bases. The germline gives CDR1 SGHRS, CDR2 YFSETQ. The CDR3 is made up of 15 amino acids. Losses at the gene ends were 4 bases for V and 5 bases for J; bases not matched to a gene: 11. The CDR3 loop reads CASSTQTGPLTEAFF. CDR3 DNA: TGCGCCAGCAGCACCCAGACAGGGCCCCTAACTGAAGCTTTCTTT.

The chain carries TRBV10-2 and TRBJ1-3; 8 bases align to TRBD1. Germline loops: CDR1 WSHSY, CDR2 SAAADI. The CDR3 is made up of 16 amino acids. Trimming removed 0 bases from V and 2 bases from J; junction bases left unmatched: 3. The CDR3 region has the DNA TGCGCCAGCAGTGAGTCTACAGGGGGAACTGGAAACACCATATATTTT. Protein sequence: CASSESTGGTGNTIYF.